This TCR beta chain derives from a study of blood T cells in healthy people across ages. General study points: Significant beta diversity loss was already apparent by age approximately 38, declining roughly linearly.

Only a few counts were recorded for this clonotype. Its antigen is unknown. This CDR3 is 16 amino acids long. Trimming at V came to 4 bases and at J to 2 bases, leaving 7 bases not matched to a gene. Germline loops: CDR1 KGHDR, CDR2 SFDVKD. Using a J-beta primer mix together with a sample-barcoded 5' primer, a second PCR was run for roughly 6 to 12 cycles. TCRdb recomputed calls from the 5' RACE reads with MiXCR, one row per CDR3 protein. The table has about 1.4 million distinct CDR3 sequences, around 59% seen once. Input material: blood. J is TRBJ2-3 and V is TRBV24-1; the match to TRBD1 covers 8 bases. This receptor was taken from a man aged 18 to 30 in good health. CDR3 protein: CATSDPGTGHTDTQYF. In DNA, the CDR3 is TGTGCCACCAGTGACCCCGGGACAGGTCACACAGATACGCAGTATTTT.